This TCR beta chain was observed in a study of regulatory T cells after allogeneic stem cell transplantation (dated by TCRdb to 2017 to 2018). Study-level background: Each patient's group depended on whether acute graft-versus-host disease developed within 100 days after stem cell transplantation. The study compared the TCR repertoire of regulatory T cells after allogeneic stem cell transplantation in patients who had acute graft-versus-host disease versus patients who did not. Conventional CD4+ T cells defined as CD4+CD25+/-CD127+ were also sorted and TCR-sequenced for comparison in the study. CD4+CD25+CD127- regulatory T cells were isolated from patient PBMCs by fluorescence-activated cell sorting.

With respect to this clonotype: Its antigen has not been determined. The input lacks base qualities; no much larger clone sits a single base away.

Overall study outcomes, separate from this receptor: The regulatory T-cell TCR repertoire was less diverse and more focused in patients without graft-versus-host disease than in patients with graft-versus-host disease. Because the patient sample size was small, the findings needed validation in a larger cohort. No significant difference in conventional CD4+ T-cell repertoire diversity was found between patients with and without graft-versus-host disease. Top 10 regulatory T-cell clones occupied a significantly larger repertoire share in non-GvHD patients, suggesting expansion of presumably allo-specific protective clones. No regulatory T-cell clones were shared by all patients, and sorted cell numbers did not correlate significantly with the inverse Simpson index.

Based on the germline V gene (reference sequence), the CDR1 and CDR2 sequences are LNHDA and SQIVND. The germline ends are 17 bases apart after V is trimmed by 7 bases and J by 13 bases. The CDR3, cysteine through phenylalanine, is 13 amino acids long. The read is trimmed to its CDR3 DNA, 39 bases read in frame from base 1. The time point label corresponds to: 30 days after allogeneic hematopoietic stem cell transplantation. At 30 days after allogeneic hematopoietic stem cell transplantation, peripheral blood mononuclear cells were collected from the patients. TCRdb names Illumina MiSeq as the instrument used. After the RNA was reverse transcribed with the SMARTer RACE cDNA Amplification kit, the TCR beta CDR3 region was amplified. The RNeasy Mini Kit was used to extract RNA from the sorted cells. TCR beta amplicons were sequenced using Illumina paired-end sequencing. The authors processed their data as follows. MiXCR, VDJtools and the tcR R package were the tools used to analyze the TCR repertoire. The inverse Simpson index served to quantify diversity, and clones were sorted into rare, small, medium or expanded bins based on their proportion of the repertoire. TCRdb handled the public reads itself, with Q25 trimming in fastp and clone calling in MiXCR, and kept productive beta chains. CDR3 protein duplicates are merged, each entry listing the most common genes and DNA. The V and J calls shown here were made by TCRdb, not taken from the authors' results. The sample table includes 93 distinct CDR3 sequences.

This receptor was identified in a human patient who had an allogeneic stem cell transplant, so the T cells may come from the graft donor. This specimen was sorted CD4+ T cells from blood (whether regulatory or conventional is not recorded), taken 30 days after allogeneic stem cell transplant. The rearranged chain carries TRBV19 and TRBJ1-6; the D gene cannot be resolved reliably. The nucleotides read TGTGCCAGTACCCCAGGACCCATGCGTCCCCTCCACTTT. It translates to CASTPGPMRPLHF.